The rows below give T cell receptor beta chains drawn from one sample of a study of CD8+ T cells in alopecia areata. Assay: immunoSEQ multiplex PCR; the TCRdb copy retains only in-frame clones and omits some. The sample lists roughly 190,000 clones; approximately 56% were seen once. The sequencing used CD4+ T cells sorted from blood, collected at week 4, from a patient treated with tofacitinib. These TCRs come from a human donor with alopecia areata. CDR3s include the opening cysteine and the closing phenylalanine or tryptophan. The order of the fields is D gene, V gene, clone size, CDR3 length, J gene, CDR3 protein, CDR3 DNA. D genes are given only for firm matches. Clone size is shown for a subset of rows, as once, few, many or a class of expanded clone.

d_call: .
v_call: TRBV6-6
clone_size: few
cdr3_length: 16
j_call: TRBJ1-1
cdr3_aa: CASSYSVGRNHPRAFF
cdr3_nt: TGTGCCAGCAGTTATAGTGTCGGGAGAAACCACCCCCGGGCTTTCTTT

d_call: TRBD2
v_call: TRBV5-1
clone_size: .
cdr3_length: 14
j_call: TRBJ2-7
cdr3_aa: CASSLVGGDYEQYF
cdr3_nt: TGCGCCAGCAGCTTGGTGGGAGGGGACTACGAGCAGTACTTC

d_call: .
v_call: TRBV6-1
clone_size: .
cdr3_length: 15
j_call: TRBJ2-2
cdr3_aa: CASSHSGLNTGELFF
cdr3_nt: TGTGCCAGCAGTCATAGCGGCCTGAACACCGGGGAGCTGTTTTTT

d_call: TRBD1
v_call: TRBV23-1
clone_size: .
cdr3_length: 15
j_call: TRBJ1-2
cdr3_aa: CASSQSRTGRFGYTF
cdr3_nt: TGCGCCAGCAGTCAATCTAGGACAGGGAGGTTTGGCTACACCTTC

d_call: TRBD1
v_call: TRBV29-1
clone_size: few
cdr3_length: 11
j_call: TRBJ1-2
cdr3_aa: CSVVEGAGYTF
cdr3_nt: TGCAGCGTTGTGGAGGGGGCTGGCTACACCTTC

d_call: .
v_call: TRBV7-2
clone_size: few
cdr3_length: 18
j_call: TRBJ2-5
cdr3_aa: CASSSHRPFTYQAETQYF
cdr3_nt: TGTGCCAGCAGCTCCCACAGGCCCTTTACTTACCAGGCAGAGACCCAGTACTTC

d_call: .
v_call: TRBV2
clone_size: .
cdr3_length: 13
j_call: TRBJ1-5
cdr3_aa: CASTDSSNQPQHF
cdr3_nt: TGTGCCAGCACCGACTCTAGCAATCAGCCCCAGCATTTT

d_call: .
v_call: TRBV2
clone_size: .
cdr3_length: 17
j_call: TRBJ1-4
cdr3_aa: CANPRGHGGATNEKLFF
cdr3_nt: TGTGCCAACCCAAGAGGACACGGAGGGGCAACTAATGAAAAACTGTTTTTT

d_call: TRBD1
v_call: TRBV18
clone_size: .
cdr3_length: 16
j_call: TRBJ2-7
cdr3_aa: CASSPPLDRGSYEQYF
cdr3_nt: TGTGCCAGCTCACCACCGTTGGACAGGGGGTCCTACGAGCAGTACTTC

d_call: .
v_call: TRBV29-1
clone_size: .
cdr3_length: 15
j_call: TRBJ2-2
cdr3_aa: CSVVGVGGLTGELFF
cdr3_nt: TGCAGCGTTGTCGGTGTGGGGGGTTTAACCGGGGAGCTGTTTTTT

d_call: TRBD1
v_call: TRBV27
clone_size: .
cdr3_length: 15
j_call: TRBJ1-1
cdr3_aa: CASSLKGQGAGEAFF
cdr3_nt: TGTGCCAGCAGTTTAAAGGGACAGGGGGCGGGAGAAGCTTTCTTT

d_call: TRBD1
v_call: TRBV14
clone_size: few
cdr3_length: 15
j_call: TRBJ1-6
cdr3_aa: CASSQATGDRSPLHF
cdr3_nt: TGTGCCAGCAGCCAAGCCACAGGGGATCGGTCACCCCTCCACTTT

d_call: .
v_call: TRBV10-3
clone_size: .
cdr3_length: 14
j_call: TRBJ2-5
cdr3_aa: CAISDWTGQETQYF
cdr3_nt: TGTGCCATCAGTGATTGGACGGGACAAGAGACCCAGTACTTC

d_call: .
v_call: TRBV10-3
clone_size: .
cdr3_length: 12
j_call: TRBJ1-5
cdr3_aa: CAISESVMVGHF
cdr3_nt: TGTGCCATCAGTGAGTCGGTAATGGTAGGGCATTTT

d_call: .
v_call: TRBV27
clone_size: .
cdr3_length: 14
j_call: TRBJ1-2
cdr3_aa: CASSFGGELYGYTF
cdr3_nt: TGTGCCAGCAGTTTTGGGGGGGAACTTTACGGCTACACCTTC

d_call: TRBD2
v_call: TRBV4-1
clone_size: .
cdr3_length: 18
j_call: TRBJ2-5
cdr3_aa: CASSQPRLAGTPRETQYF
cdr3_nt: TGCGCCAGCAGCCAGCCTAGACTAGCGGGGACCCCCCGAGAGACCCAGTACTTC

d_call: .
v_call: TRBV5-1
clone_size: .
cdr3_length: 15
j_call: TRBJ2-1
cdr3_aa: CASSLLRGPYNEQFF
cdr3_nt: TGCGCCAGCAGCTTGTTACGGGGGCCCTACAATGAGCAGTTCTTC

d_call: .
v_call: TRBV5-4
clone_size: .
cdr3_length: 15
j_call: TRBJ2-7
cdr3_aa: CASSVDGAGTYEQYF
cdr3_nt: TGTGCCAGCAGCGTTGATGGAGCAGGGACCTACGAGCAGTACTTC

d_call: .
v_call: TRBV30
clone_size: .
cdr3_length: 13
j_call: TRBJ1-2
cdr3_aa: CAWKAGSNYGYTF
cdr3_nt: TGTGCCTGGAAGGCAGGGTCCAACTATGGCTACACCTTC

d_call: TRBD1
v_call: TRBV7-9
clone_size: .
cdr3_length: 16
j_call: TRBJ2-7
cdr3_aa: CASSLATQGVSYEQYF
cdr3_nt: TGTGCCAGCAGCTTAGCGACACAGGGGGTAAGCTACGAGCAGTACTTC

d_call: .
v_call: TRBV29-1
clone_size: .
cdr3_length: 13
j_call: TRBJ2-7
cdr3_aa: CSVGTRLSYEQYF
cdr3_nt: TGCAGCGTGGGGACACGGCTTTCCTACGAGCAGTACTTC

d_call: TRBD1
v_call: TRBV7-2
clone_size: few
cdr3_length: 18
j_call: TRBJ2-1
cdr3_aa: CASSLRPAGQGAGNEQFF
cdr3_nt: TGTGCCAGCAGCCTCCGCCCCGCAGGACAGGGGGCAGGGAATGAGCAGTTCTTC

d_call: .
v_call: TRBV29-1
clone_size: few
cdr3_length: 13
j_call: TRBJ1-5
cdr3_aa: CSVGNKGNQPQHF
cdr3_nt: TGCAGCGTTGGAAACAAGGGCAATCAGCCCCAGCATTTT

d_call: .
v_call: TRBV23-1
clone_size: .
cdr3_length: 17
j_call: TRBJ1-6
cdr3_aa: CASSQLDPTHDNSPLHF
cdr3_nt: TGCGCCAGCAGTCAATTGGATCCTACCCACGATAATTCACCCCTCCACTTT

d_call: .
v_call: TRBV5-1
clone_size: few
cdr3_length: 15
j_call: TRBJ2-7
cdr3_aa: CASSSLGAGLDEQYF
cdr3_nt: TGCGCCAGCAGCTCTTTGGGGGCAGGGCTGGACGAGCAGTACTTC

d_call: TRBD1
v_call: TRBV30
clone_size: .
cdr3_length: 14
j_call: TRBJ1-5
cdr3_aa: CAWSVRSGGQPQHF
cdr3_nt: TGTGCCTGGAGTGTACGTTCAGGGGGTCAGCCCCAGCATTTT

d_call: .
v_call: TRBV19
clone_size: many
cdr3_length: 16
j_call: TRBJ2-2
cdr3_aa: CASSNGVADNTGELFF
cdr3_nt: TGTGCCAGTAGTAACGGGGTGGCGGACAACACCGGGGAGCTGTTTTTT

d_call: .
v_call: TRBV6-6
clone_size: .
cdr3_length: 13
j_call: TRBJ2-3
cdr3_aa: CASRGPSADTQYF
cdr3_nt: TGTGCCAGCAGGGGCCCAAGTGCAGATACGCAGTATTTT

d_call: TRBD1
v_call: TRBV7-8
clone_size: few
cdr3_length: 18
j_call: TRBJ2-2
cdr3_aa: CASSYNLRTGTNTGELFF
cdr3_nt: TGTGCCAGCAGCTACAACCTCCGGACAGGGACGAACACCGGGGAGCTGTTTTTT

d_call: .
v_call: TRBV5-6
clone_size: .
cdr3_length: 15
j_call: TRBJ2-7
cdr3_aa: CASSLDWTPGSEQYF
cdr3_nt: TGTGCCAGCAGCTTGGATTGGACTCCAGGATCCGAGCAGTACTTC

d_call: .
v_call: TRBV30
clone_size: .
cdr3_length: 15
j_call: TRBJ2-2
cdr3_aa: CAWRVEGTNTGELFF
cdr3_nt: TGTGCCTGGAGAGTCGAGGGAACGAACACCGGGGAGCTGTTTTTT

d_call: .
v_call: TRBV18
clone_size: .
cdr3_length: 14
j_call: TRBJ1-4
cdr3_aa: CASLRTPGPGKLFF
cdr3_nt: TGTGCCAGCCTGAGGACTCCAGGGCCCGGAAAACTGTTTTTT

d_call: TRBD2
v_call: TRBV25-1
clone_size: few
cdr3_length: 15
j_call: TRBJ2-3
cdr3_aa: CASSVAGVSTDTQYF
cdr3_nt: TGTGCCAGCAGTGTTGCGGGGGTTAGCACAGATACGCAGTATTTT

d_call: .
v_call: TRBV4-1
clone_size: .
cdr3_length: 17
j_call: TRBJ1-2
cdr3_aa: CASSQVFGRTADYGYTF
cdr3_nt: TGCGCCAGCAGCCAAGTCTTCGGCAGAACGGCGGACTATGGCTACACCTTC

d_call: .
v_call: TRBV6-5
clone_size: .
cdr3_length: 13
j_call: TRBJ2-5
cdr3_aa: CASSQRTEETQYF
cdr3_nt: TGTGCCAGCAGTCAACGGACCGAAGAGACCCAGTACTTC

d_call: TRBD1
v_call: TRBV18
clone_size: few
cdr3_length: 16
j_call: TRBJ1-4
cdr3_aa: CASSPPGQRAGEKLFF
cdr3_nt: TGTGCCAGCTCACCGCCGGGACAGCGGGCGGGAGAAAAACTGTTTTTT

d_call: TRBD1
v_call: TRBV14
clone_size: once
cdr3_length: 14
j_call: TRBJ1-2
cdr3_aa: CASSRRDRDRGYTF
cdr3_nt: TGTGCCAGCAGCCGCCGGGACAGGGATCGGGGCTACACCTTC

d_call: TRBD1
v_call: TRBV7-2
clone_size: .
cdr3_length: 14
j_call: TRBJ1-1
cdr3_aa: CASSLGTGRTEAFF
cdr3_nt: TGTGCCAGCAGCTTAGGGACAGGGAGGACTGAAGCTTTCTTT

d_call: .
v_call: TRBV30
clone_size: once
cdr3_length: 13
j_call: TRBJ1-1
cdr3_aa: CAWSVLSVGEAFF
cdr3_nt: TGTGCCTGGAGTGTACTCTCGGTGGGCGAAGCTTTCTTT

d_call: .
v_call: TRBV4-3
clone_size: .
cdr3_length: 17
j_call: TRBJ2-3
cdr3_aa: CASSQVIAATSTDTQYF
cdr3_nt: TGCGCCAGCAGCCAAGTTATCGCAGCCACTAGCACAGATACGCAGTATTTT

d_call: TRBD1
v_call: TRBV5-1
clone_size: few
cdr3_length: 17
j_call: TRBJ1-1
cdr3_aa: CASSPGTGGWLNTEAFF
cdr3_nt: TGCGCCAGCAGCCCCGGGACAGGGGGTTGGTTGAACACTGAAGCTTTCTTT

d_call: .
v_call: TRBV29-1
clone_size: few
cdr3_length: 14
j_call: TRBJ1-1
cdr3_aa: CSVVGGGANTEAFF
cdr3_nt: TGCAGCGTTGTAGGAGGAGGGGCGAACACTGAAGCTTTCTTT

d_call: .
v_call: TRBV2
clone_size: .
cdr3_length: 15
j_call: TRBJ2-1
cdr3_aa: CASSDEGGGLDEQFF
cdr3_nt: TGTGCCAGCAGTGATGAGGGTGGGGGTTTGGATGAGCAGTTCTTC

d_call: .
v_call: TRBV30
clone_size: .
cdr3_length: 17
j_call: TRBJ1-5
cdr3_aa: CAWSGGHYPTSNQPQHF
cdr3_nt: TGTGCCTGGAGCGGGGGACACTACCCGACGAGCAATCAGCCCCAGCATTTT

d_call: TRBD1
v_call: TRBV2
clone_size: .
cdr3_length: 14
j_call: TRBJ2-2
cdr3_aa: CASRDLRDRAELFF
cdr3_nt: TGTGCCAGCAGAGACCTACGGGACAGGGCTGAGCTGTTTTTT

d_call: .
v_call: TRBV29-1
clone_size: .
cdr3_length: 16
j_call: TRBJ1-1
cdr3_aa: CSVEDIKGLLNTEAFF
cdr3_nt: TGCAGCGTTGAAGATATAAAGGGACTGCTGAACACTGAAGCTTTCTTT

d_call: TRBD1
v_call: TRBV7-2
clone_size: .
cdr3_length: 15
j_call: TRBJ1-1
cdr3_aa: CASSFNRQGNTEAFF
cdr3_nt: TGTGCCAGCAGCTTTAACCGACAGGGGAACACTGAAGCTTTCTTT

d_call: TRBD1
v_call: TRBV5-6
clone_size: .
cdr3_length: 18
j_call: TRBJ1-2
cdr3_aa: CASSSTLGGQVRSYGYTF
cdr3_nt: TGTGCCAGCAGCTCAACACTAGGGGGACAGGTCCGATCCTATGGCTACACCTTC

d_call: .
v_call: TRBV29-1
clone_size: .
cdr3_length: 14
j_call: TRBJ2-1
cdr3_aa: CSVDGGERNNEQFF
cdr3_nt: TGCAGCGTTGACGGAGGGGAAAGGAACAATGAGCAGTTCTTC

d_call: .
v_call: TRBV30
clone_size: .
cdr3_length: 12
j_call: TRBJ1-1
cdr3_aa: CAWSVANTEAFF
cdr3_nt: TGTGCCTGGAGTGTTGCGAACACTGAAGCTTTCTTT

d_call: .
v_call: TRBV29-1
clone_size: .
cdr3_length: 12
j_call: TRBJ1-2
cdr3_aa: CSVELGNYGYTF
cdr3_nt: TGCAGCGTTGAATTGGGGAACTATGGCTACACCTTC

d_call: .
v_call: TRBV4-2
clone_size: .
cdr3_length: 14
j_call: TRBJ1-3
cdr3_aa: CASSQERQGNTIYF
cdr3_nt: TGTGCCAGCAGCCAAGAGCGACAGGGAAACACCATATATTTT

d_call: .
v_call: TRBV30
clone_size: .
cdr3_length: 13
j_call: TRBJ1-5
cdr3_aa: CAWSAGSSQPQHF
cdr3_nt: TGTGCCTGGAGTGCGGGGTCGAGTCAGCCCCAGCATTTT